These 29 T cell receptor beta chains originate from one sample sequenced in a study of T-cell memory formation after mild COVID-19. TCRdb redid the calling of the 5' RACE reads with MiXCR, one entry per CDR3 protein. The data contain fewer than 400,000 distinct CDR3 sequences, approximately 13% of them singletons. The sequenced sample consisted of PBMCs or a T cell subset sorted from them (not recorded which). The receptors were gathered from a man aged 18-30 years who had mild COVID-19 (a few samples of this study predate the infection). Cell type and time point are not known.

The chain uses TRBV11-2 and TRBJ2-5, with D possibly TRBD1 on 6 matching bases. CDR3 length equals 16 residues. The V gene lost 0 bases and the J gene lost 5 bases, with 16 bases spanning the gap. Germline V gene lookup returns CDR1 SGHAT and CDR2 FQNNGV. The chain's CDR3 is CASSLDLRGSGETQYF. Written as DNA, the CDR3 is TGTGCCAGCAGCTTAGATCTCAGGGGTTCGGGCGAGACCCAGTACTTC.

This clonotype showed up just a few times. The chain links TRBV12-3 or TRBV12-4 to TRBJ1-4; D call uncertain. There are 15 residues in the CDR3. Trimming stripped 5 bases from V and 4 bases from J, with 14 bases between. CDR3 region: CASSPSQSLNEKLFF. The CDR3 DNA is TGTGCCAGCAGTCCCTCACAGAGCCTTAATGAAAAACTGTTTTTT.

This clonotype was seen a few times. The J gene is TRBJ2-5, the V gene TRBV6-6; TRBD1 or TRBD2 may be the D gene (5 bases each). This CDR3 region has 13 residues. V was pared by 7 bases and J by 5 bases, with 14 bases between. The germline V gene has CDR1 MNHNY and CDR2 SVGAGI (reference sequence). The CDR3 reads CASTRGAVETQYF. The CDR3, as DNA: TGTGCCAGCACTCGAGGGGCAGTGGAGACCCAGTACTTC.

This clonotype was counted between two and nine times. This chain uses TRBV7-9 with TRBJ2-7; 13 bases line up with TRBD2. CDR3 size: 16 residues. J gave up 3 bases and V 4 bases, and 6 bases lay outside the gene matches. Germline CDR1 SEHNR, CDR2 FQNEAQ (reference sequence). The CDR3 bases are TGTGCCAGCAGCTCCCAGACTAGCGGGGGGATCTACGAGCAGTACTTC. This translates into CASSSQTSGGIYEQYF.

The chain carries TRBV4-3 and TRBJ1-2; 9 nucleotides line up with TRBD1. Germline assignment: CDR1 LGHNA and CDR2 YSLEER. Germline trimming cut 5 bases from V and 4 bases from J; bases unmatched to any gene: 8. The CDR3 is 15 residues long. The chain's CDR3 is CASSTRTGATYGYTF. The CDR3 nucleotides read TGCGCCAGCAGCACCCGGACAGGGGCGACCTATGGCTACACCTTC.

The V gene is TRBV29-1, the J gene TRBJ1-3; possibly TRBD1 for D (5 bases). Trimming pared 3 bases from V and 9 bases from J, leaving 12 bases between. This CDR3 has 12 amino acids. Germline V gene sequence: CDR1 SQVTM, CDR2 ANQGSEA. The CDR3, as DNA: TGCAGCGTTGACCGGGACCGGGGCACCATATATTTT. It yields the protein CSVDRDRGTIYF.

This clonotype was counted between two and nine times. This sequence joins TRBV6-5 and TRBJ1-2, with TRBD1 as a possible D gene (6 bases). Trimming took 5 bases from V and 8 from J, leaving 15 bases between them. The CDR3 extends over 13 amino acids. Germline V CDR1 and CDR2: MNHEY, SVGAGI. In nucleotides, the CDR3 is TGTGCCAGCAGTCAAAACAGGGAGCTCGGCTACACCTTC. The encoded protein is CASSQNRELGYTF.

This clonotype was detected many times. The chain carries TRBV5-1 and TRBJ2-5; D is ambiguous. The germline CDR1 and CDR2 sequences are SGHRS and YFSETQ. The CDR3 spans 15 residues. The V and J ends lost 1 base and 1 base respectively, with 11 bases between them. The CDR3 nucleotides read TGCGCCAGCAGCTTGATGTTGGGTGGCCAAGAGACCCAGTACTTC. This translates into CASSLMLGGQETQYF.

The rearrangement joins TRBV6-2 or TRBV6-3 to TRBJ1-1, with 7 bases identical to TRBD1. V shed 2 bases and J 5 bases; nucleotides not matched to a gene: 5. CDR1 and CDR2 (germline): MNHEY, SVGEGT. The CDR3 is 14 amino acids. The CDR3 DNA follows: TGTGCCAGCAGTTACAGCCAGGGGGAAACTGAAGCTTTCTTT. Amino acids: CASSYSQGETEAFF.

The table lists this clonotype with a count of one. The chain employs TRBV19 and TRBJ2-6; no definite D call. The CDR3 runs to 16 residues. The ends were cut back, 0 bases at V and 4 bases at J, with 10 bases in the middle. Germline V CDR1 and CDR2: LNHDA, SQIVND (reference sequence). CDR3 region: CASSIEGFWGANVLTF. Written as DNA, the CDR3 is TGTGCCAGTAGTATAGAGGGCTTTTGGGGGGCCAACGTCCTGACTTTC.

The chain has TRBV7-9 and TRBJ2-3; 11 nucleotides line up with TRBD2. Germline V CDR1 and CDR2: SEHNR, FQNEAQ (reference sequence). This CDR3 is built from 15 residues. Trimming cost V 6 bases and J 8 bases; bases outside gene matches: 10. The CDR3 is CASRPTSGGSGTQYF. In DNA, the CDR3 is TGTGCCAGCAGACCTACTAGCGGGGGAAGTGGTACGCAGTATTTT.

This chain joins TRBV12-3 or TRBV12-4 and TRBJ2-7, with 7 bases fitting TRBD1. The ends lost 5 bases at V and 5 bases at J; junction bases unmatched: 6. CDR3 length: 13 amino acids. CDR3 DNA: TGTGCCAGCAGTCCCGGGACAGTCCACGAGCAGTACTTC. Translation gives CASSPGTVHEQYF.

This clonotype was counted only a few times. The chain links TRBV20-1 to TRBJ2-1, with TRBD2 identical over 7 bases. Germline lookup yields CDR1 DFQATT and CDR2 SNEGSKA (reference sequence). The length of the CDR3 is 12 residues. V lost 6 bases to trimming and J lost 4 bases; unmatched junction nucleotides: 3. The DNA for the CDR3 is TGCAGTGCCCAGCGGGAATACAATGAGCAGTTCTTC. Its protein product is CSAQREYNEQFF.

This chain connects TRBV28 to TRBJ1-4, with D possibly being TRBD1 (6 bases). Germline V CDR1 and CDR2: MDHEN, SYDVKM. The V end was cut by 5 bases, the J end by 11 bases, with 21 bases between. This CDR3 comprises 15 residues. The CDR3 here is CASSAADSGRGKLFF. The CDR3, as DNA: TGTGCCAGCAGTGCCGCGGACAGTGGACGTGGTAAACTGTTTTTT. Together with reference TRBV28 and TRBJ1-4, the CDR3 gives the full variable domain: DVKVTQSSRYLVKRTGEKVFLECVQDMDHENMFWYRQDPGLGLRLIYFSYDVKMKEKGDIPEGYSVSREKKERFSLILESASTNQTSMYLCASSAADSGRGKLFFGSGTQLSVL.

The chain employs TRBV2 and TRBJ2-1; 11 bases match TRBD2. The CDR3 runs to 16 residues. The V gene end was trimmed by 7 bases and the J gene end by 4 bases; junction bases not matched to a gene: 9. The V gene's germline CDR1 is SNHLY and CDR2 FYNNEI. The CDR3 loop reads CASTETSGGLYNEQFF. The CDR3 region has the DNA TGTGCCAGCACCGAAACTAGCGGGGGCCTATACAATGAGCAGTTCTTC.

This clonotype was picked up many times. The chain couples TRBV3-1 to TRBJ1-6; 8 bases fit TRBD1. The germline V gene has CDR1 LGHDT and CDR2 YNNKEL (reference sequence). The CDR3 is 15 residues long. Trimming cost V 4 bases and J 3 bases; bases outside gene matches: 2. CDR3 bases: TGTGCCAGCAGCCTCGGACAGGGCTATAATTCACCCCTCCACTTT. Amino acids: CASSLGQGYNSPLHF.

The chain uses TRBV7-2 and TRBJ1-1; D might be TRBD1 (5 bases). Germline V CDR1 and CDR2: SGHTA, FQGNSA. V was cut by 4 bases and J by 1 base, with 13 bases left in between. This CDR3 comprises 15 residues. CDR3 bases: TGTGCCAGCAGCTCGATGTCCCAGGGGAACACTGAAGCTTTCTTT. As protein: CASSSMSQGNTEAFF.

The chain is built from TRBV28 and TRBJ1-6; 7 positions match TRBD1. The J segment lost 5 bases and the V segment lost 4 bases, leaving 2 bases of the junction unmatched. CDR1 and CDR2 from the germline V gene are MDHEN and SYDVKM. This CDR3 region has 14 residues. In DNA, the CDR3 is TGTGCCAGCAGTTCGGGACAGCATAATTCACCCCTCCACTTT. Its protein is CASSSGQHNSPLHF.

A few counts support this clonotype. This rearrangement joins TRBV20-1 to TRBJ2-3, with D unresolved. This CDR3 comprises 15 residues. The V gene lost 4 bases and the J gene lost 1 base, with 15 bases spanning the gap. CDR1 and CDR2 from the germline V gene are DFQATT and SNEGSKA (reference sequence). CDR3 region: CSATRRAKGTDTQYF. DNA of the CDR3: TGCAGTGCTACGAGGAGAGCAAAAGGCACAGATACGCAGTATTTT.

The rearrangement uses TRBV12-3 or TRBV12-4 and TRBJ2-2; a possible D gene is TRBD2 (6 bases). The CDR3 sequence is 14 residues long. V gave up 7 bases and J gave up 3 bases, with 12 bases separating them. CDR3 DNA sequence: TGTGCCAGCACCGGGGACTCATACACCGGGGAGCTGTTTTTT. Its translation: CASTGDSYTGELFF.

The V and J genes are TRBV11-2 and TRBJ2-7; 10 bases match TRBD2. This CDR3 has 15 residues. The trim removed 4 bases at V and 4 bases at J, leaving 7 bases unmatched. The germline V gene has CDR1 SGHAT and CDR2 FQNNGV. CDR3 in DNA: TGTGCCAGCAGCTCGGCGAGCGGGGGGGTTTACGAGCAGTACTTC. Protein: CASSSASGGVYEQYF. Combining the CDR3 with reference TRBV11-2 and TRBJ2-7 gives the whole variable domain EAGVAQSPRYKIIEKRQSVAFWCNPISGHATLYWYQQILGQGPKLLIQFQNNGVVDDSQLPKDRFSAERLKGVDSTLKIQPAKLEDSAVYLCASSSASGGVYEQYFGPGTRLTVT.

This clonotype was seen only a few times. This chain connects TRBV12-3 or TRBV12-4 to TRBJ2-2, with D perhaps matching TRBD1 or TRBD2 (5 bases each). The CDR3 totals 14 residues. V shed 6 bases and J shed 6 bases, with 14 bases lying between them. The CDR3 loop reads CASSLGRRAGELFF. The CDR3 coding sequence is TGTGCCAGCAGCCTGGGACGGCGAGCCGGGGAGCTGTTTTTT.

This clonotype was seen only a few times. The V gene is TRBV6-5, the J gene TRBJ1-2; D is uncertain. Trimming stripped 5 bases from V and 4 bases from J, with 20 bases between. This CDR3 comprises 16 residues. Per the germline V gene, CDR1 is MNHEY and CDR2 is SVGAGI. The CDR3 is CASSPSPFGRAYGYTF. The CDR3, as DNA: TGTGCCAGCAGTCCCTCACCCTTCGGGAGGGCCTATGGCTACACCTTC.

The chain has TRBV5-1 and TRBJ2-5, with D uncertain. V was pared by 3 bases and J by 7 bases, with 16 bases between. CDR3 length: 14 amino acids. Germline CDR1 reads SGHRS; CDR2 reads YFSETQ. Here the CDR3 reads CASSYASQSGTQYF. CDR3 coding DNA: TGCGCCAGCAGCTACGCAAGCCAGTCGGGGACCCAGTACTTC.

This clonotype was picked up a small number of times. The V gene is TRBV28, the J gene TRBJ1-5, with 9 nucleotides matching TRBD1. J lost 4 bases, V lost 6 bases, and 1 base had no gene match. Germline V CDR1 and CDR2: MDHEN, SYDVKM. The CDR3 covers 13 residues. The chain's CDR3 is CASRTGGNQPQHF. CDR3 nucleotides: TGTGCCAGCAGGACAGGGGGTAATCAGCCCCAGCATTTT.

This clonotype has at least ten counts. The chain employs TRBV3-1 and TRBJ2-5, with D maybe TRBD1 (5 bases). CDR1 is LGHDT, CDR2 YNNKEL, per germline (reference sequence). The CDR3 contains 13 residues. The V and J ends lost 2 bases and 4 bases respectively, with 8 bases between them. Here the CDR3 reads CASSQTGLETQYF. In DNA, the CDR3 is TGTGCCAGCAGCCAAACAGGTTTAGAGACCCAGTACTTC.

The chain couples TRBV7-3 to TRBJ2-5, with D perhaps TRBD2 (7 bases). Trimming stripped 3 bases from V and 4 bases from J, with 21 bases between. The germline gives CDR1 SGHTA, CDR2 FQGTGA. The CDR3 contains 17 residues. The CDR3: CASSLSRTGGGGETQYF. For the CDR3, the DNA is TGTGCCAGCAGCTTGAGTCGGACGGGGGGCGGAGGAGAGACCCAGTACTTC.

The chain combines TRBV12-3 or TRBV12-4 with TRBJ2-1, with 8 bases identical to TRBD1. V was clipped by 3 bases and J by 5 bases; unmatched bases: 6. The CDR3 covers 15 residues. The CDR3 protein is CASSLGQVIHNEQFF. The CDR3 DNA reads as TGTGCCAGCAGTTTGGGACAGGTGATACACAATGAGCAGTTCTTC.

The rearrangement joins TRBV3-1 to TRBJ2-5; TRBD1 might be the D (5 bases). CDR3 size: 13 residues. V lost 3 bases and J 5 bases, leaving 10 bases between the germline ends. Germline-derived CDR1 and CDR2 are LGHDT and YNNKEL (reference sequence). In DNA form, the CDR3 reads TGTGCCAGCAGCCACAGGGCTAACGAGACCCAGTACTTC. Amino acids: CASSHRANETQYF.